One sample yielded the 30 T cell receptor beta chains listed below, sequenced in a study of blood T cell repertoires in COVID-19. Profiled with immunoSEQ multiplex PCR; TCRdb holds only in-frame clones, not every one. The sample has 450,000 or so clones, around nine tenths seen once. Specimen: peripheral blood. These receptors were obtained from a man between 18 and 35 years old with COVID-19, enrolled during active disease.

The chain couples TRBV7-6 to TRBJ2-2, with 11 bases matching TRBD1. CDR3 length: 15 amino acids. With 5 bases clipped from V and 6 bases from J, the junction kept 5 bases outside the gene matches. Germline CDR1 and CDR2: SGHVS and FNYEAQ. This chain's CDR3 is CASSRDRGIAGELFF. The CDR3 DNA reads TGTGCCAGCAGCCGGGACAGGGGGATCGCCGGGGAGCTGTTTTTT.

The rearrangement links TRBV2 to TRBJ2-1; TRBD2 matches 9 bases. The CDR3 spans 13 residues. Germline trimming cut 8 bases from V and 5 bases from J; bases unmatched to any gene: 4. CDR1 is SNHLY and CDR2 is FYNNEI in the germline V gene. For the CDR3, the DNA is TGTGCCAGCGGACTAGCGCGTGACAATGAGCAGTTCTTC. This translates into CASGLARDNEQFF.

The chain has TRBV5-1 and TRBJ2-7; D possibly corresponds to TRBD2 (5 bases). The germline CDR1 and CDR2 sequences are SGHRS and YFSETQ. The length of the CDR3 is 15 residues. V was shortened by 3 bases and J by 9 bases, with 22 bases between the two germline ends. CDR3 region: CASSSGSSGVVRQYF. The CDR3 DNA is TGCGCCAGCAGCTCGGGATCATCCGGGGTAGTACGGCAGTACTTC.

The chain joins TRBV14 to TRBJ2-2; D is ambiguous. The V and J ends lost 0 bases and 5 bases respectively, with 10 bases between them. Germline-derived CDR1 and CDR2 are SGHDN and FVKESK. The CDR3 runs to 15 residues. The CDR3 DNA is TGTGCCAGCAGCCAAGAAGAGGTGGGTACCGGGGAGCTGTTTTTT. Protein sequence: CASSQEEVGTGELFF. Looking up the rest from reference TRBV14 and TRBJ2-2 gives the full variable domain: EAGVTQFPSHSVIEKGQTVTLRCDPISGHDNLYWYRRVMGKEIKFLLHFVKESKQDESGMPNNRFLAERTGGTYSTLKVQPAELEDSGVYFCASSQEEVGTGELFFGEGSRLTVL.

The chain joins TRBV2 to TRBJ2-3; D remains ambiguous. This CDR3 is built from 14 residues. Trimming cost V 4 bases and J 0 bases, with 8 bases left between them. CDR1 and CDR2 from the germline V gene are SNHLY and FYNNEI. The CDR3 sequence: CASSGMRSTDTQYF. The CDR3 nucleotides read TGTGCCAGCAGTGGCATGCGAAGCACAGATACGCAGTATTTT.

V is TRBV21-1 and J is TRBJ2-7; the tabulated D call, TRBD2, remains unverified against the DNA. TRBV21-1 is assigned pseudogene status. The CDR3 runs to 14 residues. CDR3 nucleotide sequence: TGTGCCAGCACCAAGATCCGGGGTAGAAACGAGCAGTACTTC. The encoded protein is CASTKIRGRNEQYF.

The chain uses TRBV27 and TRBJ2-7, with D possibly TRBD1 on 6 matching bases. The V end was cut by 5 bases, the J end by 7 bases, with 15 bases between. The CDR3 totals 13 residues. Germline V lookup: CDR1 MNHEY, CDR2 SMNVEV (reference sequence). The CDR3 region has the DNA TGTGCCAGCAGTCCTCGGTGGCAGGGGGAGCAGTACTTC. It is translated as CASSPRWQGEQYF.

This chain uses TRBV19 with TRBJ1-5; the D is unclear. CDR3 length equals 15 residues. Germline CDR1 LNHDA, CDR2 SQIVND (reference sequence). V dropped 0 bases and J dropped 0 bases, with 6 bases sitting between them. This chain's CDR3 is CASSIDSVSNQPQHF. CDR3 DNA sequence: TGTGCCAGTAGTATAGACAGCGTTAGCAATCAGCCCCAGCATTTT.

This clone was recorded only once. The rearrangement uses TRBV7-2 and TRBJ1-5; 7 bases line up with TRBD1. J lost 0 bases, V lost 5 bases, and 4 bases had no gene match. Germline assignment: CDR1 SGHTA and CDR2 FQGNSA. The CDR3 length is 15 residues. The CDR3 reads CASSRTGISNQPQHF. In DNA, the CDR3 is TGTGCCAGCAGCCGGACAGGTATTAGCAATCAGCCCCAGCATTTT.

The chain uses TRBV2 and TRBJ2-1; 12 bases line up with TRBD2. The CDR3 has 15 amino acids. J gave up 8 bases and V 5 bases, and 7 bases lay outside the gene matches. The germline V gene encodes CDR1 SNHLY and CDR2 FYNNEI. CDR3 sequence (DNA): TGTGCCAGCAGTCGAAGGACTAGCGGGGCCCATGAGCAGTTCTTC. Translating gives CASSRRTSGAHEQFF.

In regard to this clone: The junction departs from germline at one end; a sequencing error may be responsible. The V call is TRBV7-7, the J call TRBJ2-5; D is unclear. The germline gives CDR1 SSHAT, CDR2 FNYEAQ (reference sequence). The CDR3 is 16 residues long. CDR3 in amino acids: CASSLEDRGPWETQYF. The DNA for the CDR3 is TGTGCTAGCAGCTTAGAGGATAGAGGTCCCTGGGAGACCCAGTACTTC.

This chain joins TRBV10-1 and TRBJ2-2; TRBD1 agrees at 7 bases. The CDR3 consists of 14 residues. The V and J ends lost 3 bases and 4 bases, in that order; junction bases with no gene match: 2. Germline CDR1 WNHNN, CDR2 SYGVQD (reference sequence). CDR3: CASSEDRVTGELFF. In DNA form, the CDR3 reads TGCGCCAGCAGTGAAGACAGGGTCACCGGGGAGCTGTTTTTT.

The V gene is TRBV5-4, the J gene TRBJ1-1; 7 positions match TRBD1. This CDR3 comprises 14 residues. The ends lost 3 bases at V and 6 bases at J; junction bases unmatched: 8. CDR1 and CDR2 from the germline V gene are SGHNT and YYREEE (reference sequence). The CDR3 coding sequence is TGTGCCAGCAGCTCGCCGACAGGGTTGGCTGAAGCTTTCTTT. It encodes CASSSPTGLAEAFF.

The CDR3 reads CATSAAGRARSNEQFF. CDR3 sequence (DNA): TGTGCCACCAGTGCAGCCGGGAGGGCCAGATCGAATGAGCAGTTCTTC. The J gene is TRBJ2-1, the V gene TRBV24-1, with 8 nucleotides matching TRBD2. Trimming cost V 5 bases and J 7 bases; bases outside gene matches: 12. CDR1 is KGHDR, CDR2 SFDVKD, per germline. The CDR3 is 16 residues long.

The chain combines TRBV5-1 with TRBJ2-5, with TRBD1 as a possible D gene (7 bases). Germline V CDR1 and CDR2: SGHRS, YFSETQ. The CDR3 contains 16 residues. Deletions cut 3 bases from V and 2 bases from J, with 17 bases between. The CDR3 DNA sequence: TGCGCCAGCAGCTGGGGAGGCGGGGACAGACAAGAGACCCAGTACTTC. Its protein is CASSWGGGDRQETQYF.

This clone was detected only once. V gene TRBV11-3 combines with J gene TRBJ2-5; D is perhaps TRBD2 (5 bases). V was cut by 1 base and J by 2 bases, with 8 bases left in between. This CDR3 is 14 amino acids long. From germline, CDR1 is SGHNT and CDR2 YENEEA. The CDR3 region has the DNA TGTGCCAGCAGCTTAGCGGGAAGGCAAGAGACCCAGTACTTC. This encodes CASSLAGRQETQYF.

This chain links TRBV6-5 with TRBJ2-7; the match to TRBD2 covers 13 bases. Germline V gene data show CDR1 as MNHEY and CDR2 as SVGAGI. The CDR3 runs 15 residues. The J segment lost 2 bases and the V segment lost 6 bases, leaving 4 bases of the junction unmatched. The CDR3 DNA follows: TGTGCCAGCAGGGGGGGACTAGCGGGGACCTACGAGCAGTACTTC. This codes for CASRGGLAGTYEQYF.

This rearrangement joins TRBV28 to TRBJ1-1, with D possibly being TRBD1 (5 bases). Germline V gene sequence: CDR1 MDHEN, CDR2 SYDVKM. V was clipped by 6 bases and J by 1 base, with 15 bases between them. The CDR3 sequence is 15 residues long. CDR3: CASRRSTAPNTEAFF. CDR3 DNA: TGTGCCAGCAGACGTTCGACAGCACCGAACACTGAAGCTTTCTTT.

This chain joins TRBV5-4 and TRBJ2-2, with D perhaps matching TRBD2 (5 bases). The V end was cut by 2 bases, the J end by 6 bases, with 11 bases between. This CDR3 contains 14 residues. Germline assignment: CDR1 SGHNT and CDR2 YYREEE (reference sequence). CDR3 nucleotide sequence: TGTGCCAGCAGCTTAAACCCTAGCTCCGGGGAGCTGTTTTTT. The encoded protein is CASSLNPSSGELFF.

V usage is TRBV5-6 and J usage is TRBJ1-6, with D unresolved. The V end was cut by 1 base, the J end by 5 bases, with 7 bases between. The germline V gene has CDR1 SGHDT and CDR2 YYEEEE. This CDR3 has 14 residues. The CDR3 bases are TGTGCCAGCAGCTTGACAGAAAATAATTCACCCCTCCACTTT. The encoded protein is CASSLTENNSPLHF.

This clone was found a few times. The genes are TRBV6-1 and TRBJ2-7; D perhaps matches TRBD2 (5 bases). In germline, CDR1 is MNHNS, CDR2 SASEGT. V lost 1 base and J lost 5, with 9 bases in between. The CDR3 loop spans 13 amino acids. The CDR3 region has the DNA TGTGCCAGCAGTGAAGGGACTTGGAACGAGCAGTACTTC. This encodes CASSEGTWNEQYF.

The genes are TRBV24-1 and TRBJ2-1, with a tentative D call TRBD1 (6 bases). The CDR3 loop spans 13 amino acids. Germline lookup yields CDR1 KGHDR and CDR2 SFDVKD. The germline V and J ends were trimmed by 1 base and 15 bases, with 15 bases remaining between them. The CDR3 DNA is TGTGCCACCAGTGATTTAATGCAGGGGTTGCTGTTCTTC. Translating gives CATSDLMQGLLFF.

This rearrangement joins TRBV2 to TRBJ2-4, with 11 bases fitting TRBD1. Germline-derived CDR1 and CDR2 are SNHLY and FYNNEI. CDR3 length equals 17 residues. Trimming cost V 2 bases and J 6 bases; bases outside gene matches: 9. Here the CDR3 DNA reads TGTGCCAGCAGTGAACCTGCCTGGACAGGGGGCTTAAACATTCAGTACTTC. As protein: CASSEPAWTGGLNIQYF.

The V call is TRBV7-2, the J call TRBJ2-1, with unresolved D. The V end lost 2 bases, the J end lost 6 bases, and 11 bases lay between the germline ends. Per germline, CDR1 SGHTA and CDR2 FQGNSA. This CDR3 has 14 residues. The CDR3 nucleotides are TGTGCCAGCAGCTTAACCCGGGTTGCCAATGAGCAGTTCTTC. It codes for CASSLTRVANEQFF.

This clone was counted a single time. The CDR3 reads CASTTLSNQPQHF. The DNA of the CDR3 is TGTGCCAGTACCACTTTGAGCAATCAGCCCCAGCATTTT. The chain couples TRBV19 to TRBJ1-5; unclear D gene. This CDR3 region has 13 residues. Germline V gene data show CDR1 as LNHDA and CDR2 as SQIVND (reference sequence). Deletions cut 7 bases from V and 1 base from J, with 8 bases between.

This sequence joins TRBV11-2 and TRBJ2-7, with 10 positions matching TRBD2. Germline assignment: CDR1 SGHAT and CDR2 FQNNGV. V was pared by 8 bases and J by 5 bases, with 9 bases of the junction left unmatched. CDR3 size: 14 residues. CDR3 loop: CASRPSGGSNEQYF. As DNA, the CDR3 is TGTGCCAGCCGGCCTAGCGGGGGTAGCAACGAGCAGTACTTC.

The gene calls are TRBV25-1 and TRBJ2-1; D may be TRBD2 (5 bases). There are 13 residues in the CDR3. Germline-derived CDR1 and CDR2 are MGHDK and SYGVNS. Trimming left V 7 bases short and J 4 bases short, with 11 bases between. CDR3 loop: CASTPGGYNEQFF. CDR3 nucleotide sequence: TGTGCCAGCACCCCCGGAGGATACAATGAGCAGTTCTTC. Supplemented by reference TRBV25-1 and TRBJ2-1, the full variable domain reads EADIYQTPRYLVIGTGKKITLECSQTMGHDKMYWYQQDPGMELHLIHYSYGVNSTEKGDLSSESTVSRIRTEHFPLTLESARPSHTSQYLCASTPGGYNEQFFGPGTRLTVL.

The chain combines TRBV7-8 with TRBJ2-2, with 9 bases identical to TRBD2. Losses at the gene ends were 1 base for V and 5 bases for J; bases not matched to a gene: 11. CDR1 is SGHVS and CDR2 is FQNEAQ in the germline V gene. The CDR3 totals 18 residues. CDR3 nucleotides: TGTGCCAGCAGCTTAGTTCGGACTAGCGATCTCGGGACCGGGGAGCTGTTTTTT. The encoded protein is CASSLVRTSDLGTGELFF.

V and J are TRBV3-1 (or the pseudogene TRBV3-2) and TRBJ2-4, with 7 positions matching TRBD1. With 1 base clipped from V and 0 bases from J, the junction kept 3 bases outside the gene matches. The germline gives CDR1 LGHDT, CDR2 YNNKEL (reference sequence). This CDR3 spans 16 amino acids. The CDR3 sequence is CASSQVRQGAKNIQYF. In nucleotides, the CDR3 is TGTGCCAGCAGCCAAGTGAGACAGGGAGCCAAAAACATTCAGTACTTC.

This clone has a single count. The chain combines TRBV3-1 (or the pseudogene TRBV3-2) with TRBJ2-7; 7 nucleotides line up with TRBD1. Germline-derived CDR1 and CDR2 are LGHDT and YNNKEL (reference sequence). This CDR3 is built from 14 residues. The V and J ends lost 5 bases and 3 bases, in that order; junction bases with no gene match: 7. The CDR3 reads CASSLQGNSYEQYF. CDR3 nucleotides: TGTGCCAGCAGCTTACAGGGGAACAGCTACGAGCAGTACTTC.